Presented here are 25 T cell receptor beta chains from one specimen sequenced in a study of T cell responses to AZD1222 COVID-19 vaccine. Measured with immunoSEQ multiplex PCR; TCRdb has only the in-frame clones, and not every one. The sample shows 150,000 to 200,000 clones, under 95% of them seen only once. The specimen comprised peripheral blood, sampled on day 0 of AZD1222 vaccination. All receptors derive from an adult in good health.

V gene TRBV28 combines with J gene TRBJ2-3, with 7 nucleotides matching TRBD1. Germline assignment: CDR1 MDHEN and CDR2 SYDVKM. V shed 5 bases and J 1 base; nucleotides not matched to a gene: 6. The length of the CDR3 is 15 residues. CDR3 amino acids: CASSPRTGGTDTQYF. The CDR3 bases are TGTGCCAGCAGTCCCCGGACAGGAGGCACAGATACGCAGTATTTT.

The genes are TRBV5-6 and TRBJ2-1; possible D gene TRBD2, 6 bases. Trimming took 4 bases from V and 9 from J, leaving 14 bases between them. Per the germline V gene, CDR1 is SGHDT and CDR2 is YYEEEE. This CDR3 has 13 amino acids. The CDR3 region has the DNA TGTGCCAGCAGCCGGGACTTCGCGGGTGAGCAGTTCTTC. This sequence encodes CASSRDFAGEQFF.

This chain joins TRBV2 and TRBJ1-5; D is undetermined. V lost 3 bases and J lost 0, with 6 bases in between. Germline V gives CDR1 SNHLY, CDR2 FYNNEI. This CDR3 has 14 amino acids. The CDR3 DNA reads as TGTGCCAGCAGTGACACGTATAGCAATCAGCCCCAGCATTTT. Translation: CASSDTYSNQPQHF.

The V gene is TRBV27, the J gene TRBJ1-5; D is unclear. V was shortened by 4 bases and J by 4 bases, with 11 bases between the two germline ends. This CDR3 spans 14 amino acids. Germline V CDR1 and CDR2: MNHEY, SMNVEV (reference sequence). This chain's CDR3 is CASSYTGINQPQHF. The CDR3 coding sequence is TGTGCCAGCAGTTATACCGGGATTAATCAGCCCCAGCATTTT.

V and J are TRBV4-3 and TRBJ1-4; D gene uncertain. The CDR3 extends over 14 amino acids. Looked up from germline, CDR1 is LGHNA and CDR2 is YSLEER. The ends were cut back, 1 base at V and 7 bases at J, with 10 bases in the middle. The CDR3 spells CASSQGSGIEKLFF. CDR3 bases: TGCGCCAGCAGCCAAGGATCGGGTATTGAAAAACTGTTTTTT.

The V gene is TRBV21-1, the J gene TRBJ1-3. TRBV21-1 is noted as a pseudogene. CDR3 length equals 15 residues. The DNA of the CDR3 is TGTGCCAGCAGCAAAGAAAAGGGTCCGGCCCGGTCGGCATATTTT. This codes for CASSKEKGPARSAYF.

Written as DNA, the CDR3 is TGTGCCTGGAGTGCGGGAGTGCGTACTGAAGCTTTCTTT. Amino acid sequence: CAWSAGVRTEAFF. The rearrangement joins TRBV30 to TRBJ1-1; unclear D gene. Trimming removed 1 base at V and 5 bases at J, with 11 bases between. This CDR3 is 13 amino acids long. The V gene's germline CDR1 is GTSNPN and CDR2 SVGIG (reference sequence).

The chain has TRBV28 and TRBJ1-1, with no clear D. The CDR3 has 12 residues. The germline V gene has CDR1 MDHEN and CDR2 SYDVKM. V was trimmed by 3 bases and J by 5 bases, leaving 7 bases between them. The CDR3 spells CASSLGRTEAFF. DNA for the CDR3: TGTGCCAGCAGTTTGGGGAGGACTGAAGCTTTCTTT.

CDR3: CASSEGEARSYGYTF. The CDR3 nucleotides are TGTGCCAGCAGTGAAGGTGAAGCCCGCAGCTATGGCTACACCTTC. J is TRBJ1-2 and V is TRBV2, with D unclear. The CDR3 consists of 15 residues. V gave up 1 base and J gave up 4 bases, with 13 bases separating them. Germline values: CDR1 SNHLY, CDR2 FYNNEI.

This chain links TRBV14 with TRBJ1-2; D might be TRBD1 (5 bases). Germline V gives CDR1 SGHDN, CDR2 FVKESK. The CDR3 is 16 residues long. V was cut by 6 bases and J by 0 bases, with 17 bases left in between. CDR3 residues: CASSHLGETANYGYTF. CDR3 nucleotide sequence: TGTGCCAGCAGTCATCTGGGGGAGACTGCTAACTATGGCTACACCTTC.

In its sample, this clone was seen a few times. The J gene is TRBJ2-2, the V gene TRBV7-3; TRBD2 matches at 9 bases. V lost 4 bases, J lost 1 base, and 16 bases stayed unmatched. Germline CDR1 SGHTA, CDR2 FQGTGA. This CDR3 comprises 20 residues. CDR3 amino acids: CASSSRLADPLSGNTGELFF. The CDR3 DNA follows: TGTGCCAGCAGCTCACGACTAGCGGACCCCCTCAGCGGGAACACCGGGGAGCTGTTTTTT.

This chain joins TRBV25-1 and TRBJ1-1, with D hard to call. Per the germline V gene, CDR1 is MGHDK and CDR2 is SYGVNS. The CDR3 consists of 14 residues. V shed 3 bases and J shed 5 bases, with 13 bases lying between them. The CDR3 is CASSESGVRTEAFF. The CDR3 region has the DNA TGTGCCAGCAGTGAGTCTGGGGTGAGGACTGAAGCTTTCTTT.

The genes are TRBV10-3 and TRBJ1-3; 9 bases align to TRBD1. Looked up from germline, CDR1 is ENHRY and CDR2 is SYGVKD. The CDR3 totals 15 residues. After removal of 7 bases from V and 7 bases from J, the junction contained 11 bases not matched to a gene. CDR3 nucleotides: TGTGCCATCATCCCCCAACAGGGGGCCGGTAACACCATATATTTT. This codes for CAIIPQQGAGNTIYF.

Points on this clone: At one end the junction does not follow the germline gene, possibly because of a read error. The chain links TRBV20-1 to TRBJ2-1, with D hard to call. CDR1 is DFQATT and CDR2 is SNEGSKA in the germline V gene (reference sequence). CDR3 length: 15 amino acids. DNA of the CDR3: TGTAGTGCTAGTGCCCATACCGATGCGGACGGTGAGCAGTTCTTC. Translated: CSASAHTDADGEQFF.

Here the CDR3 reads CASSSGGIKFYEQYF. The CDR3 coding sequence is TGTGCCAGCAGCTCAGGAGGAATCAAATTCTACGAGCAGTACTTC. The rearrangement joins TRBV7-9 to TRBJ2-7; a weak D match, TRBD2 (5 bases). V was trimmed by 4 bases and J by 3 bases, leaving 16 bases between them. The CDR3 length is 15 residues. Per germline, CDR1 SEHNR and CDR2 FQNEAQ (reference sequence).

CDR3 sequence reads: CASSLGQGYTEAFF. CDR3 DNA: TGTGCCAGCAGCTTAGGACAGGGGTACACTGAAGCTTTCTTT. The chain employs TRBV7-8 and TRBJ1-1; 8 positions agree with TRBD1. The CDR3 sequence is 14 residues long. The V gene end was trimmed by 1 base and the J gene end by 3 bases; junction bases not matched to a gene: 1. Germline V gives CDR1 SGHVS, CDR2 FQNEAQ.

The CDR3 nucleotides read TGTGCCAGCAGCCACGGACTAGCGGGGGGGTCAGATACGCAGTATTTT. Its translation is CASSHGLAGGSDTQYF. This rearrangement joins TRBV3-1 (or the pseudogene TRBV3-2) to TRBJ2-3; 15 positions match TRBD2. V dropped 3 bases and J dropped 4; count of bases not matched to a gene: 2. The CDR3 sequence is 16 residues long. Germline V gene data show CDR1 as LGHDT and CDR2 as YNNKEL (reference sequence).

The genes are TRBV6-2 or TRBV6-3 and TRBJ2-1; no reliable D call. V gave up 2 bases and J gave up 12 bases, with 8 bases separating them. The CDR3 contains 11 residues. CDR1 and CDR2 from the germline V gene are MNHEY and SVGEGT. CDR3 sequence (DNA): TGTGCCAGCAGTTACCCAGGCGCGCAGTTCTTC. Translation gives CASSYPGAQFF.

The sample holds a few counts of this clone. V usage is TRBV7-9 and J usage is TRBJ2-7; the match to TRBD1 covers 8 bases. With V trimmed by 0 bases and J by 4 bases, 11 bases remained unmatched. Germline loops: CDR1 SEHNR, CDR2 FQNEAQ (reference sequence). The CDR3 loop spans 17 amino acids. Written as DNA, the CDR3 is TGTGCCAGCAGCTTAGCCGTAGGCGGACAGGGAGTTTACGAGCAGTACTTC. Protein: CASSLAVGGQGVYEQYF.

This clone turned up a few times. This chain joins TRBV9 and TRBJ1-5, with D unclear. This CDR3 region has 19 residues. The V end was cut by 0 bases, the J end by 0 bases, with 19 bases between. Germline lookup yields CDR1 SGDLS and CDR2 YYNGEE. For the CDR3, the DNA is TGTGCCAGCAGCGTAGTGGTCACGGAGGGAACTTATAGCAATCAGCCCCAGCATTTT. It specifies CASSVVVTEGTYSNQPQHF.

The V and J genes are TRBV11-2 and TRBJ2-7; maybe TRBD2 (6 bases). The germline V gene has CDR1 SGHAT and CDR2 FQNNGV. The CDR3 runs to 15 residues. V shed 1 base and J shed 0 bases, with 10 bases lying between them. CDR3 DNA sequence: TGTGCCAGCAGCTTAGCCCCTAGCGACTCCTACGAGCAGTACTTC. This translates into CASSLAPSDSYEQYF.

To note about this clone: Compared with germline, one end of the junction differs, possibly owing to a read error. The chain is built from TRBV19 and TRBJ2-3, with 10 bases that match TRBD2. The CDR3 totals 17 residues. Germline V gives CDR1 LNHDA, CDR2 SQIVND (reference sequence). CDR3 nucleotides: TGTGCCGGTAGTATGGCTAGCGGGAGTAAAAGCACAGATACGCAGTATTTT. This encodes CAGSMASGSKSTDTQYF.

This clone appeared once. The CDR3 region is CAWSRKAFSGANVLTF. As DNA, the CDR3 is TGTGCCTGGAGTAGAAAAGCCTTCTCTGGGGCCAACGTCCTGACTTTC. The chain links TRBV30 to TRBJ2-6; D ambiguous. Germline V gene lookup returns CDR1 GTSNPN and CDR2 SVGIG (reference sequence). The CDR3 spans 16 residues. V was shortened by 2 bases and J by 0 bases, with 11 bases between the two germline ends.

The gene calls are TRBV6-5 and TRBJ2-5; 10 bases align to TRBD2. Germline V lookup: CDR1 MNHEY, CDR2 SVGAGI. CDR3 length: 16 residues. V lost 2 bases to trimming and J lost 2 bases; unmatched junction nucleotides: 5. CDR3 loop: CASSYVGLAPQETQYF. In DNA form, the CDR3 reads TGTGCCAGCAGTTACGTGGGACTAGCGCCTCAAGAGACCCAGTACTTC.

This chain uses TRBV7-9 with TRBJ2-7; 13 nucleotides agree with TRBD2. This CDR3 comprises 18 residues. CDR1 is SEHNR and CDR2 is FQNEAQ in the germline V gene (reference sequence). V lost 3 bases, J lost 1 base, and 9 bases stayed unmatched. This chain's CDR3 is CASSLDASTSGRSYEQYF. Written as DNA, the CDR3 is TGTGCCAGCAGCTTGGACGCCTCGACTAGCGGGAGGTCCTACGAGCAGTACTTC.